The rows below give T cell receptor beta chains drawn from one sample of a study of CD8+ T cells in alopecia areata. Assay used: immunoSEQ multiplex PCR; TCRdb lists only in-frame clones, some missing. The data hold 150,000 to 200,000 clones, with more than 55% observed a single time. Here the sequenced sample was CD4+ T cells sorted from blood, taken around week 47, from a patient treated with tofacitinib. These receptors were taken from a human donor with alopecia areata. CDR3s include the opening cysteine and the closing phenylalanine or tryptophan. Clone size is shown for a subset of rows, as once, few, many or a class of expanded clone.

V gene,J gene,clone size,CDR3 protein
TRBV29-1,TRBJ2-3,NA,CSVGEGPNTDTQYF
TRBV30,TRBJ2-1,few,CAWSARRGGPEQFF
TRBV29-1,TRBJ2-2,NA,CSAERGSGERGTGELFF
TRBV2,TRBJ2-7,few,CASSEGDWYEQYF
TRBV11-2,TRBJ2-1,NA,CASSLGRPDSEQFF
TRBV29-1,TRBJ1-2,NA,CSAKAEGGYYGYTF
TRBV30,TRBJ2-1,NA,CAWSEKGPSSYNEQFF
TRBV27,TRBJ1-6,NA,CASSRTGSYNSPLHF
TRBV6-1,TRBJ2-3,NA,CASRTGVWDTQYF
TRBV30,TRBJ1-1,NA,CAWTRTMNTEAFF
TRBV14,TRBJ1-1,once,CASSQDRWVNTEAFF
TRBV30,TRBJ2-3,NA,CAWSTLNTDTQYF
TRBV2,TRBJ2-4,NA,CASSETGMGGIQYF
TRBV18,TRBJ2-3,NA,CASSPTNTDTQYF
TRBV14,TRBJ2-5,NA,CASSHPQGNVVTQYF
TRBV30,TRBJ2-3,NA,CAWSRADTQYF
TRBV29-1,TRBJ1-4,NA,CSVEVSGAGELFF
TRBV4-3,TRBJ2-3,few,CASSQEQGVTDTQYF
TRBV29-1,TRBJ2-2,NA,CSVGHPTGELFF
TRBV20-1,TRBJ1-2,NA,CSAGLIYGYTF
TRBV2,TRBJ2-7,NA,CATDRDSQGHEQYF
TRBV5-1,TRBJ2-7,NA,CASSSTGQAAYEQYF
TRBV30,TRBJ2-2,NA,CAWFLSGLNTGELFF
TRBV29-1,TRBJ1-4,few,CSVAPGLGEKLFF
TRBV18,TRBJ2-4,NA,CASSPGGRNQNIQYF
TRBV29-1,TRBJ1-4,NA,CSAAGTGDEKLFF
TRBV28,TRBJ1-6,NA,CASGFPTGLSSPLHF
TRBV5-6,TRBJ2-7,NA,CASSLGRLEQYF
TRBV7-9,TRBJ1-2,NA,CASSLDRYGYTF
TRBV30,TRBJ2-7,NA,CAWSGTGINEQYF
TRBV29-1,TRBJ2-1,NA,CSGLRESLVGEQFF
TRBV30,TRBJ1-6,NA,CAWSGDRGRSPLHF
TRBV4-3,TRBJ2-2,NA,CASSQDPAGEDTGELFF
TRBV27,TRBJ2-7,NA,CASSWDYSGGYEQYF
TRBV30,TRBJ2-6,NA,CAWNPGRVRSGANVLTF
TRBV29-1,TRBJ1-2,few,CSVERNNYGYTF
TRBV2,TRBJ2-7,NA,CASRDREGGTSEQYF
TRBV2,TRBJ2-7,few,CASSVGSLSFYEQYF
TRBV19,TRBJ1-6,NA,CASRGGAGNGSPLHF
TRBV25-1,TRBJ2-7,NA,CASSGAYEQYF
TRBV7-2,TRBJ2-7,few,CASSLGLAGGQGEQYF
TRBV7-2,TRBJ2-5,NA,CASSFGDRGNQETQYF
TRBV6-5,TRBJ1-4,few,CASSYGGTGGEKLFF
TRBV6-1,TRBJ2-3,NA,CASNNRGGPDTQYF
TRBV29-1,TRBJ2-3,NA,CSVRRIGTDTQYF
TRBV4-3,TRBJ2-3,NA,CASSQDGSTGGRHTQYF
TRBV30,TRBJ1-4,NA,CAWSIGTGKLFF
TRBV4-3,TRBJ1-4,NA,CASSQDRGNEKLFF